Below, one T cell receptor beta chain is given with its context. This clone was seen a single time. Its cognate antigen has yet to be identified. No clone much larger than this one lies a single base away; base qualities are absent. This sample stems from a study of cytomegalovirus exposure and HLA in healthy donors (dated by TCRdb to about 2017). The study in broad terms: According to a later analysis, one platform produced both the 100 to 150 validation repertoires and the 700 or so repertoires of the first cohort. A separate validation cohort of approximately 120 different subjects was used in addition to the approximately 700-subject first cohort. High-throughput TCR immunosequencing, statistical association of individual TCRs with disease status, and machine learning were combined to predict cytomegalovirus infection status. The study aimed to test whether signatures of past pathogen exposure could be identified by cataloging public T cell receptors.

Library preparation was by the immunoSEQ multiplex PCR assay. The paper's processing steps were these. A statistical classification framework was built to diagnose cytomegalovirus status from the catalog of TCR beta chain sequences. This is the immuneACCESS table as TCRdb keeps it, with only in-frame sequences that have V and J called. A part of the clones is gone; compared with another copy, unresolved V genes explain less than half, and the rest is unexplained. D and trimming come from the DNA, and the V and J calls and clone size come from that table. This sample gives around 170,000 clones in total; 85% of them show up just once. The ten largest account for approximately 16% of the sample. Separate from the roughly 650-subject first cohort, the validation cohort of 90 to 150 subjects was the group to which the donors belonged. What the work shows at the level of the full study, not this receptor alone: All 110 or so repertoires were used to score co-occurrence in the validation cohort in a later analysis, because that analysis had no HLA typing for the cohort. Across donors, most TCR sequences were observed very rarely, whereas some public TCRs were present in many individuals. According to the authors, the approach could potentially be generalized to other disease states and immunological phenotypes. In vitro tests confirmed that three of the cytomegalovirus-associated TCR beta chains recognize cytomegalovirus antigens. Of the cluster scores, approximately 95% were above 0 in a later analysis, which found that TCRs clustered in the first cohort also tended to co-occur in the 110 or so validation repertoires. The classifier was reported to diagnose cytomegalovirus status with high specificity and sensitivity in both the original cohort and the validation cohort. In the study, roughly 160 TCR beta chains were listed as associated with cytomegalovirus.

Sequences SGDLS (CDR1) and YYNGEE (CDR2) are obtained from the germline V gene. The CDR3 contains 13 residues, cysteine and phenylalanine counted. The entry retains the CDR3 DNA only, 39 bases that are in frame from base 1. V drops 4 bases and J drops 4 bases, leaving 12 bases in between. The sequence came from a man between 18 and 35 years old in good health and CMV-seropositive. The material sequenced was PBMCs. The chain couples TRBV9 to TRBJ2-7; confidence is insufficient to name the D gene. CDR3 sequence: CASSPPGRYEQYF. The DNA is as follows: TGTGCCAGCAGCCCCCCCGGTCGGTACGAGCAGTACTTC.